Shown below are 2 T cell receptor beta chains from a single sample sequenced in a study of OX40 agonist ivuxolimab in advanced cancers. Clones were sequenced by immunoSEQ multiplex PCR, and TCRdb holds only the in-frame ones, with some missing. The repertoire consists of 53,000 or so clones, with approximately 79% occurring once and the leading ten covering around 2.5%. The sequencing used CD4+ or CD8+ T cells sorted from blood, collected in a trial of the OX40 agonist ivuxolimab. Receptors originate from an adult with an advanced solid tumor such as melanoma, head and neck, liver or kidney cancer.

The V gene is TRBV27, the J gene TRBJ1-1, with TRBD1 matching over 10 bases. Germline V CDR1 and CDR2: MNHEY, SMNVEV (reference sequence). The J segment lost 4 bases and the V segment lost 5 bases, leaving 1 base of the junction unmatched. This CDR3 has 13 residues. CDR3 nucleotide sequence: TGTGCCAGCAGTAGGACAGGGGGCACTGAAGCTTTCTTT. This encodes CASSRTGGTEAFF.

CDR3 protein: CASSSGLGNYEQYF. In DNA, the CDR3 is TGTGCCAGCAGTTCAGGGTTAGGGAACTACGAGCAGTACTTC. This chain connects TRBV6-1 to TRBJ2-7, with a possible D match to TRBD1 (5 bases). V lost 5 bases, J lost 3 bases, and 14 bases lay in between. Germline CDR1 reads MNHNS; CDR2 reads SASEGT. This CDR3 is 14 amino acids long.